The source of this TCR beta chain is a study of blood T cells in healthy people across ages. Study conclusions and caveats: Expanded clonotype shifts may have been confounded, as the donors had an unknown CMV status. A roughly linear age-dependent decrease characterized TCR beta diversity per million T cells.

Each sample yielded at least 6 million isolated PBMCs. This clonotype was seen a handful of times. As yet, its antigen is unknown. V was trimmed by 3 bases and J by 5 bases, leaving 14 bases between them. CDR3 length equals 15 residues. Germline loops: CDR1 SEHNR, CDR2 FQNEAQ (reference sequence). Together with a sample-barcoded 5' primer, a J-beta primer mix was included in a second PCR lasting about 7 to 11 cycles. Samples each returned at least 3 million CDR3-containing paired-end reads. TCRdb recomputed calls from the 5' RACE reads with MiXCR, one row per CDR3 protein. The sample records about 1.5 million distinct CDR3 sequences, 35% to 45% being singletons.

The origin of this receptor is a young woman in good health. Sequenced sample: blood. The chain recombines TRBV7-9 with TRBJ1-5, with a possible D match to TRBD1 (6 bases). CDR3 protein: CASSLQGKQDQPQHF. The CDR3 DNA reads TGTGCCAGCAGCTTGCAGGGGAAGCAGGATCAGCCCCAGCATTTT.